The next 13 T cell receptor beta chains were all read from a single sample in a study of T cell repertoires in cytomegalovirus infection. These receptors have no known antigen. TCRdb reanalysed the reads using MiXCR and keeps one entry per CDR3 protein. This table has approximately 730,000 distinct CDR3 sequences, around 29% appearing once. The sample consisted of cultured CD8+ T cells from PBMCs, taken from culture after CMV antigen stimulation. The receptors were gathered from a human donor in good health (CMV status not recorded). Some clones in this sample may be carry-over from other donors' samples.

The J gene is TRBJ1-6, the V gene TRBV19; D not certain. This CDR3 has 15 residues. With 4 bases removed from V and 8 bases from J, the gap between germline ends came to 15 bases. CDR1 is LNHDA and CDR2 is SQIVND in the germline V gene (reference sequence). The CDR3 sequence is CASSSQDRRDSPLHF. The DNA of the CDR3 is TGTGCCAGTAGTAGCCAGGATAGACGGGATTCACCCCTCCACTTT.

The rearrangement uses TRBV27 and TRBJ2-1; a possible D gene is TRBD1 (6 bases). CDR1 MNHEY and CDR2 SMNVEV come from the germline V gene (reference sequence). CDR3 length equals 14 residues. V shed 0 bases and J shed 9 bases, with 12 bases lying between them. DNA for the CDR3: TGTGCCAGCAGTTTATCGCAGGGGACCGGTGAGCAGTTCTTC. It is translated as CASSLSQGTGEQFF.

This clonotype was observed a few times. As DNA, the CDR3 is TGTGCCAGCAGTGAGGTCAGGGGGAGCAATCAGCCCCAGCATTTT. Its protein product is CASSEVRGSNQPQHF. The chain links TRBV6-1 to TRBJ1-5; 7 bases line up with TRBD1. Trimming removed 3 bases from V and 1 base from J; junction bases left unmatched: 3. Germline V gives CDR1 MNHNS, CDR2 SASEGT. This CDR3 has 15 amino acids.

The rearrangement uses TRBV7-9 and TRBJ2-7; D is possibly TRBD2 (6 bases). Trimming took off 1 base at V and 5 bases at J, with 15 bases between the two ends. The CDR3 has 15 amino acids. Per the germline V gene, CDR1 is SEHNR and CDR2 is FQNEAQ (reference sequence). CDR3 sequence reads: CASSLVRGTDDEQYF. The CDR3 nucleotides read TGTGCCAGCAGCTTAGTTCGGGGGACGGACGACGAGCAGTACTTC.

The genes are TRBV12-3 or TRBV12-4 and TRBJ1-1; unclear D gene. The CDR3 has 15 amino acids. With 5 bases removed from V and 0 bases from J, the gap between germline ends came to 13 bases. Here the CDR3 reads CASSTRRGMNTEAFF. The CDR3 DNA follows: TGTGCCAGCAGTACGAGGCGGGGAATGAACACTGAAGCTTTCTTT.

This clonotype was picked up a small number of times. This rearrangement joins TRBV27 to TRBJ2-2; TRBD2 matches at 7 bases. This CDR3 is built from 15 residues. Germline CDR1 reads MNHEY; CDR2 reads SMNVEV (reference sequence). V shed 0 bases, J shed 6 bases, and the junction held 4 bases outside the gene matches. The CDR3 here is CASSLSGLSAGELFF. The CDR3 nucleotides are TGTGCCAGCAGTTTATCGGGACTATCCGCCGGGGAGCTGTTTTTT.

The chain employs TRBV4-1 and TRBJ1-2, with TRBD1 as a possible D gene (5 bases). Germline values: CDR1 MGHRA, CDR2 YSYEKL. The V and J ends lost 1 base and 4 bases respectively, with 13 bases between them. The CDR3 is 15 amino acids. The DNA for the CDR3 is TGCGCCAGCAGCCAAGGCCAGGGACTGGGCTATGGCTACACCTTC. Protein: CASSQGQGLGYGYTF.

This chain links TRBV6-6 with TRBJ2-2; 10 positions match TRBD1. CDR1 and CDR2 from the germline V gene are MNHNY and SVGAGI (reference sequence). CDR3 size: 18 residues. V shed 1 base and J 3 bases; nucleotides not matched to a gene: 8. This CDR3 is CASSYWAGGTGDTGELFF. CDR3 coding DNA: TGTGCCAGCAGTTACTGGGCGGGCGGGACAGGGGACACCGGGGAGCTGTTTTTT.

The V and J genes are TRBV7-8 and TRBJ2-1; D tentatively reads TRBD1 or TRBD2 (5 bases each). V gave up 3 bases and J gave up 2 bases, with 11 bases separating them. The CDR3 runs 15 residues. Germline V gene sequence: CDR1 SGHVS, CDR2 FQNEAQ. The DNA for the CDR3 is TGTGCCAGCAGCTTCCGGGACGGACCCTACAATGAGCAGTTCTTC. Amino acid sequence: CASSFRDGPYNEQFF.

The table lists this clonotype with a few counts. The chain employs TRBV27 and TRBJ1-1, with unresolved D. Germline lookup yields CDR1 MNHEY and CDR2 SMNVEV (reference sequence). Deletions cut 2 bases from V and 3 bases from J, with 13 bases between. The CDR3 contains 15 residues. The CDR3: CASSLSSEVDTEAFF. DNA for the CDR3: TGTGCCAGCAGTTTAAGCTCCGAAGTGGACACTGAAGCTTTCTTT.

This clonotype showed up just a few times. Here the CDR3 reads CASSPDGGTRTEAFF. CDR3 nucleotide sequence: TGTGCCAGCAGTCCAGATGGAGGGACGCGAACTGAAGCTTTCTTT. This sequence joins TRBV27 and TRBJ1-1, with TRBD1 as a possible D gene (5 bases). CDR1 and CDR2 from the germline V gene are MNHEY and SMNVEV (reference sequence). V lost 5 bases and J lost 5, with 18 bases in between. The CDR3 spans 15 residues.

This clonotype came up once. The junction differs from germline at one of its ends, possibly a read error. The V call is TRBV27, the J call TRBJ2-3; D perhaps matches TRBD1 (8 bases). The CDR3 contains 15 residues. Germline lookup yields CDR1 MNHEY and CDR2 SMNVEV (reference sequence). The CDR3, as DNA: TGTGCCAGCAGTCTTGACAGGGGAGGGACAGATATGCAGTATTTT. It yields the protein CASSLDRGGTDMQYF.

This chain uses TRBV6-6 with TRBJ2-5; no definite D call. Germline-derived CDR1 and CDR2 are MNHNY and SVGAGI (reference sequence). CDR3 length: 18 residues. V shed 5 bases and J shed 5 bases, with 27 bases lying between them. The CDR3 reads CASSGSWADSGFGETQYF. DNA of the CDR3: TGTGCCAGCAGTGGCTCCTGGGCCGATTCAGGTTTTGGGGAGACCCAGTACTTC.